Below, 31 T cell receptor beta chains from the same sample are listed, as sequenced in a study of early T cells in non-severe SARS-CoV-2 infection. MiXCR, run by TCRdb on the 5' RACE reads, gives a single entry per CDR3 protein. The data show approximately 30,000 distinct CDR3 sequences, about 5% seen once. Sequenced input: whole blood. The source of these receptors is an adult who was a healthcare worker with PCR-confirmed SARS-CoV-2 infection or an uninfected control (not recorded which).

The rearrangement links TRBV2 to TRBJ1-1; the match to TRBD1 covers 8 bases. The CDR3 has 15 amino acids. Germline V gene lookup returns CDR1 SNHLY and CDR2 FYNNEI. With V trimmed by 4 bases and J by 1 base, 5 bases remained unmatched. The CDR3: CASSGQGPRNTEAFF. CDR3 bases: TGTGCCAGCAGTGGACAGGGGCCGAGGAACACTGAAGCTTTCTTT. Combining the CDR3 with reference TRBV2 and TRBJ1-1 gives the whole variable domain EPEVTQTPSHQVTQMGQEVILRCVPISNHLYFYWYRQILGQKVEFLVSFYNNEISEKSEIFDDQFSVERPDGSNFTLKIRSTKLEDSAMYFCASSGQGPRNTEAFFGQGTRLTVV.

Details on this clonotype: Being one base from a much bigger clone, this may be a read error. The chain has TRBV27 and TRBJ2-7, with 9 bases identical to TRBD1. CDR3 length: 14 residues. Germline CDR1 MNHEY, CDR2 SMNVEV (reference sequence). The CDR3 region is CARSLRTGAYEQYF. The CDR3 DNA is TGTGCCAGAAGTTTACGGACAGGGGCTTACGAGCAGTACTTC.

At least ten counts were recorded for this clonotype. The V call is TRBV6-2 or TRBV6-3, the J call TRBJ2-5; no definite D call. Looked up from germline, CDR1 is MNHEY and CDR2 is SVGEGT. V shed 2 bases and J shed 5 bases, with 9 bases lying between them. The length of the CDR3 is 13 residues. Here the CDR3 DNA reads TGTGCCAGCAGTTACGGCCAGTGGGAGACCCAGTACTTC. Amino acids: CASSYGQWETQYF.

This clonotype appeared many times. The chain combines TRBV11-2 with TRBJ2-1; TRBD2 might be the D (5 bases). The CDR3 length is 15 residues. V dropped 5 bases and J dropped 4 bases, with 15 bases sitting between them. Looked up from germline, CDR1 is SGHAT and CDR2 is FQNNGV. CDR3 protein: CASSLGSDFYNEQFF. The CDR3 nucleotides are TGTGCCAGCAGCCTCGGCTCGGACTTTTACAATGAGCAGTTCTTC.

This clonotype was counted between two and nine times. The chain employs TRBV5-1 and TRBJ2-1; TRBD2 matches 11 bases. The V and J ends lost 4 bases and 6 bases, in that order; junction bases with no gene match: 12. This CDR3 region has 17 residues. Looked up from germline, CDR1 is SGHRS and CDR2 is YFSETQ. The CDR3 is CASSADPGLAGGNEQFF. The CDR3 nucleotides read TGCGCCAGCAGCGCGGACCCGGGGCTAGCGGGGGGCAATGAGCAGTTCTTC.

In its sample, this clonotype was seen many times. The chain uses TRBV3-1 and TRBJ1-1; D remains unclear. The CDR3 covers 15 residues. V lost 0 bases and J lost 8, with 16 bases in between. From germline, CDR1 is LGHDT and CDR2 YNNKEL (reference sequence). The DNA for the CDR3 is TGTGCCAGCAGCCAAGATACTGCTCTGGTGGGGGAAGCTTTCTTT. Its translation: CASSQDTALVGEAFF.

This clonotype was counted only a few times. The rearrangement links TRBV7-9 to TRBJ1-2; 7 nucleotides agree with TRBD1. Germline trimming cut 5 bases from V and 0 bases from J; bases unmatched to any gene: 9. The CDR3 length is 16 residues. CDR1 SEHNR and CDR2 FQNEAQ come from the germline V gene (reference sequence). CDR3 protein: CASSTLQGTANYGYTF. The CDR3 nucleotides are TGTGCCAGCAGCACCCTACAGGGGACCGCTAACTATGGCTACACCTTC.

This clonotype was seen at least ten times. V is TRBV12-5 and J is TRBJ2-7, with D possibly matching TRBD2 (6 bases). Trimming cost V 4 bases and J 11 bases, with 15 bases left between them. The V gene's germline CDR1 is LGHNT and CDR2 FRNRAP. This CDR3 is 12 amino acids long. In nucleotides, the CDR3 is TGTGCTAGTGGTTACCTCGGGGGAGAGGAGTACTTC. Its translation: CASGYLGGEEYF.

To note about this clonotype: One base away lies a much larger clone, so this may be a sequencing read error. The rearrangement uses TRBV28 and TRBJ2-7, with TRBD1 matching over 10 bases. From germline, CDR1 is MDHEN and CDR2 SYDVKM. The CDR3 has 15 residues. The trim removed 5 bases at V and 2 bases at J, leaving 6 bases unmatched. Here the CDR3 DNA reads TGTGCCAGCAGTCAGTGGACAGGGGGAGCCTACGAGCAGTACTTC. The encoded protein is CASSQWTGGAYEQYF.

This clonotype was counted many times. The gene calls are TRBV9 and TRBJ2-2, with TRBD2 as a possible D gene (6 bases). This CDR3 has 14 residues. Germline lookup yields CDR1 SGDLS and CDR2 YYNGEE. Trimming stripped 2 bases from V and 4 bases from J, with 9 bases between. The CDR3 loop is CASSVGSGTGELFF. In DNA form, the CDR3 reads TGTGCCAGCAGCGTCGGGAGTGGCACCGGGGAGCTGTTTTTT.

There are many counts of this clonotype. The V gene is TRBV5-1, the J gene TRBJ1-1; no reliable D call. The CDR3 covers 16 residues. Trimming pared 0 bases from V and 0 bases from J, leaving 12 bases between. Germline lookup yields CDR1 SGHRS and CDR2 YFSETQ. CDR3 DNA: TGCGCCAGCAGCTTGGCCATGACCCGGGTGAACACTGAAGCTTTCTTT. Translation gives CASSLAMTRVNTEAFF.

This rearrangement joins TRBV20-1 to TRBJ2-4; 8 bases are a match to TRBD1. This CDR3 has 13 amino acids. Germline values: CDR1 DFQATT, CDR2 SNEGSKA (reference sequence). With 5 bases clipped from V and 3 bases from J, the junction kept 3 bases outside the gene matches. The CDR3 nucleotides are TGCAGTGCTGCAGACAGGGGCAAAAACATTCAGTACTTC. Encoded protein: CSAADRGKNIQYF.

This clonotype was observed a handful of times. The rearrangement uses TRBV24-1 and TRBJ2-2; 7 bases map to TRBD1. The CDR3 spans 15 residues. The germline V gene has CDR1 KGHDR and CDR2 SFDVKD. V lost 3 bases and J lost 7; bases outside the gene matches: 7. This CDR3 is CATSDPDRAVGELFF. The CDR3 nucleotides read TGTGCCACCAGTGATCCCGACAGGGCGGTCGGGGAGCTGTTTTTT.

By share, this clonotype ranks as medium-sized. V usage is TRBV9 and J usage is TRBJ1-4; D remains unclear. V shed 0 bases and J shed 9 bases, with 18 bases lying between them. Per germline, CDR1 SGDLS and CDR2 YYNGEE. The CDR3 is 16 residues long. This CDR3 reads CASSVGLTDQRKKLFF. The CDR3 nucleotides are TGTGCCAGCAGCGTAGGGCTTACAGACCAACGGAAAAAACTGTTTTTT.

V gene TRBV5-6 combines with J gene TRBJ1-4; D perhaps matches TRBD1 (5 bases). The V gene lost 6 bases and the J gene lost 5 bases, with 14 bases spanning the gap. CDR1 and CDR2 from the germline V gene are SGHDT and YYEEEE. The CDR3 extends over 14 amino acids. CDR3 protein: CASTRDRTNEKLFF. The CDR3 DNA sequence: TGTGCCAGCACCCGGGACCGTACAAATGAAAAACTGTTTTTT. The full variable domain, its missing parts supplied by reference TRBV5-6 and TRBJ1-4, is DAGVTQSPTHLIKTRGQQVTLRCSPKSGHDTVSWYQQALGQGPQFIFQYYEEEERQRGNFPDRFSGHQFPNYSSELNVNALLLGDSALYLCASTRDRTNEKLFFGSGTQLSVL.

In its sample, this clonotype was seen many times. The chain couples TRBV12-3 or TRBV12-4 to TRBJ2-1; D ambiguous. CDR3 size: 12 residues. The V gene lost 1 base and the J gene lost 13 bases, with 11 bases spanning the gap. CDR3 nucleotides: TGTGCCAGCAGTTTAGGAACCGTGTCTCAGTTCTTC. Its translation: CASSLGTVSQFF.

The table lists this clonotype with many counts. CDR3 amino acids: CASSRPRAFGTEAFF. The CDR3 DNA sequence: TGTGCCAGCAGCAGACCTAGGGCCTTTGGGACTGAAGCTTTCTTT. The J gene is TRBJ1-1, the V gene TRBV6-6; the D is unclear. V lost 6 bases and J 5 bases, leaving 19 bases between the germline ends. The CDR3 has 15 residues. Germline-derived CDR1 and CDR2 are MNHNY and SVGAGI (reference sequence).

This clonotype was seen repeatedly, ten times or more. The CDR3 protein is CASSLFPEAGQPQHF. Written as DNA, the CDR3 is TGTGCCAGCAGCTTATTTCCGGAGGCCGGCCAGCCCCAGCATTTT. The J gene is TRBJ1-5, the V gene TRBV7-6; D not resolved. The V gene's germline CDR1 is SGHVS and CDR2 FNYEAQ. V was shortened by 2 bases and J by 7 bases, with 15 bases between the two germline ends. CDR3 size: 15 residues.

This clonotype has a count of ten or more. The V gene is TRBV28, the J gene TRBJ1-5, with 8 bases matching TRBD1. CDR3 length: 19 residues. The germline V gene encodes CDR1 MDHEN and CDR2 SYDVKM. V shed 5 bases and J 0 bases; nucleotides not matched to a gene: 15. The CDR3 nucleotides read TGTGCCAGCAGTGAAACTCCGGGACAGGCCCGCCCTAGCAATCAGCCCCAGCATTTT. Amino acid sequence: CASSETPGQARPSNQPQHF.

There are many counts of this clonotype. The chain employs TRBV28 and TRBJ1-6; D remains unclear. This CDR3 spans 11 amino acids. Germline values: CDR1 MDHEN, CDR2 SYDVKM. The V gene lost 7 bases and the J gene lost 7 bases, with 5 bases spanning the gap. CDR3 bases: TGTGCCAGCACCGAGAATTCACCCCTCCACTTT. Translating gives CASTENSPLHF. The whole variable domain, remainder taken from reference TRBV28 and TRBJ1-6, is DVKVTQSSRYLVKRTGEKVFLECVQDMDHENMFWYRQDPGLGLRLIYFSYDVKMKEKGDIPEGYSVSREKKERFSLILESASTNQTSMYLCASTENSPLHFGNGTRLTVT.

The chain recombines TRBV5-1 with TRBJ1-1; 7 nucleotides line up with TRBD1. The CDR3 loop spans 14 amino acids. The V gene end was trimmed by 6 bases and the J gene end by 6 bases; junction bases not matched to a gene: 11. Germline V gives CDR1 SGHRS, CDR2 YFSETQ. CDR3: CASTTSRDSPEAFF. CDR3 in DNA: TGCGCCAGCACTACGTCCCGGGACAGTCCTGAAGCTTTCTTT.

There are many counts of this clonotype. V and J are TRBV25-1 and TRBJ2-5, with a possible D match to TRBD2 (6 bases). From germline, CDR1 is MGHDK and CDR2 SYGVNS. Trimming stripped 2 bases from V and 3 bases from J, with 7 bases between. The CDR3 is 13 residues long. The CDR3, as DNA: TGTGCCAGCAGTGAACGACTAGAAGAGACCCAGTACTTC. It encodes CASSERLEETQYF.

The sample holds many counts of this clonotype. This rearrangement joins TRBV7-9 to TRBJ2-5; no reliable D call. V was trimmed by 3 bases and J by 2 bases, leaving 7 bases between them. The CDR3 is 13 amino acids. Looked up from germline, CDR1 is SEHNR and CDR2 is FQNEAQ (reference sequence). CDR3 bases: TGTGCCAGCAGCTTTCTCAGTCAAGAGACCCAGTACTTC. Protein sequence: CASSFLSQETQYF. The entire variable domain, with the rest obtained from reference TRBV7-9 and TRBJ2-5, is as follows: DTGVSQNPRHKITKRGQNVTFRCDPISEHNRLYWYRQTLGQGPEFLTYFQNEAQLEKSRLLSDRFSAERPKGSFSTLEIQRTEQGDSAMYLCASSFLSQETQYFGPGTRLLVL.

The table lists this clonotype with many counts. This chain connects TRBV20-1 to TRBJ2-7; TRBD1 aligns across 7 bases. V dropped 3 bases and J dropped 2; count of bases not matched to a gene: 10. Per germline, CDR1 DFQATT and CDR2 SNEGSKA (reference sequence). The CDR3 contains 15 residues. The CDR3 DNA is TGCAGTGCTAGTGTAGGGAACAGGGGCCCCTACGAGCAGTACTTC. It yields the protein CSASVGNRGPYEQYF.

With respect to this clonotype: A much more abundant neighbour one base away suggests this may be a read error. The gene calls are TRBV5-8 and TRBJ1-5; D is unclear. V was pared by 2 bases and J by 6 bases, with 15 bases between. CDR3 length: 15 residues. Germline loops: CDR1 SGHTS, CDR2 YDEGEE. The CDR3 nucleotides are TGTGCCAGCAGCTTAGGACCGTTTATCGGTCAGCCCCAGCATTTT. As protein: CASSLGPFIGQPQHF.

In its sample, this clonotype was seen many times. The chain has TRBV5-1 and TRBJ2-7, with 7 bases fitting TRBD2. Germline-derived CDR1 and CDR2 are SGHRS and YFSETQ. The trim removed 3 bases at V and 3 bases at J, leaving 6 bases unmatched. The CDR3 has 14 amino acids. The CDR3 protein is CASSYGTNDYEQYF. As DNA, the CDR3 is TGCGCCAGCAGCTACGGGACTAATGACTACGAGCAGTACTTC. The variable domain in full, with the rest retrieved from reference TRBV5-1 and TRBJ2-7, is KAGVTQTPRYLIKTRGQQVTLSCSPISGHRSVSWYQQTPGQGLQFLFEYFSETQRNKGNFPGRFSGRQFSNSRSEMNVSTLELGDSALYLCASSYGTNDYEQYFGPGTRLTVT.

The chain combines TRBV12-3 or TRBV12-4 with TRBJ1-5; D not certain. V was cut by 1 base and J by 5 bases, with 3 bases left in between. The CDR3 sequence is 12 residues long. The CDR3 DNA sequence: TGTGCCAGCAGTTTAGGGGATCAGCCCCAGCATTTT. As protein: CASSLGDQPQHF.

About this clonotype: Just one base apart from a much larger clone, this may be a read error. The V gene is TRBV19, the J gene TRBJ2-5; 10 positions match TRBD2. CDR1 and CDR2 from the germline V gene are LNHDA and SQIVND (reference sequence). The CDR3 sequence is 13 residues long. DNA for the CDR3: TGTGCCAGTAGAGCGGGAGGGCCGGGGGCCCAGTGCTTC. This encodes CASRAGGPGAQCF.

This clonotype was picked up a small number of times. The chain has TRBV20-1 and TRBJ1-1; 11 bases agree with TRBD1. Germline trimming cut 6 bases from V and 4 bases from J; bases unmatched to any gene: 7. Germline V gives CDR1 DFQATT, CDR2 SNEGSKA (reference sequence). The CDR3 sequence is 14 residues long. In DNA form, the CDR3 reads TGCAGTGCCGCCGGGACAGGGGGGGCCACTGAAGCTTTCTTT. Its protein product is CSAAGTGGATEAFF.

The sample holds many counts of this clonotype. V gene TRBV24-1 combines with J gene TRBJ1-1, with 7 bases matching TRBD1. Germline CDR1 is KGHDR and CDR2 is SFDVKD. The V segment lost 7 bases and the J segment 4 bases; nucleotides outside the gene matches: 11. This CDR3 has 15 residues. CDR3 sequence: CATRSVGGARTEAFF. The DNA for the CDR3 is TGTGCCACCAGGAGTGTAGGGGGCGCGCGCACTGAAGCTTTCTTT.

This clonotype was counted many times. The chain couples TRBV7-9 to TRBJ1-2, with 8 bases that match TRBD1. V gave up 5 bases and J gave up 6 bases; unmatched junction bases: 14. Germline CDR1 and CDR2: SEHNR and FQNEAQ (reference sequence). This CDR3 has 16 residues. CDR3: CASSPLDRGGLDGYTF. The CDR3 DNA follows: TGTGCCAGCAGCCCTCTCGACAGGGGAGGTCTCGATGGCTACACCTTC.